This entry concerns a single TCR beta chain. Its antigen is not known. The record originates from a study of T cell responses to AZD1222 COVID-19 vaccine. Study at large: Samples with a second dose at about 4 or about 12 weeks were pooled together.

Germline lookup yields CDR1 KGHDR and CDR2 SFDVKD. This CDR3 contains 12 residues. Trimming cost V 11 bases and J 4 bases, with 13 bases left between them. Findings and limits, study-wide: In all cases, repertoires were sampled only after the peak T cell response. The study found vaccine-associated CD4 TCRs spanning spike, dominant at 160-218 and 743-854. A mostly white British donor set with more females was recruited, and clonal diversity was possibly underestimated.

Data came from immunoSEQ multiplex PCR; TCRdb stores just in-frame clones and leaves some out. Counted here are 82,000 or so clones, 85% to 95% occurring once; the ten biggest clones make up about 5%. The sequencing used peripheral blood, collected on day 0 of AZD1222 vaccination. The chain joins TRBV24-1 to TRBJ1-2; TRBD1 might be the D (6 bases). The source is an adult in good health. CDR3 sequence (DNA): TGTGCCATCCCCGGGACACCCTATGGCTACACCTTC. Translated, it gives CAIPGTPYGYTF.